The clone carrying this T cell receptor (beta chain) was counted between two and nine times. Its antigen is not known. Noted time point: healthy volunteer bleed at 6 weeks. Someone pulled total RNA out of unfractionated whole blood. This sample was taken from a study of human T cells and chemical hapten exposure. The CDR3 runs 16 residues. Trimming removed 0 bases at V and 2 bases at J, with 14 bases between. Germline values: CDR1 LGHNA, CDR2 YNFKEQ. TCRdb re-called the RACE reads through MiXCR, storing one row per CDR3 protein. The table has roughly 80,000 distinct CDR3 sequences, around 9.4% seen once. Broader study findings: The number of TCRs above 1 in 1000 frequency did not change after DPC sensitization.

The chain links TRBV4-2 to TRBJ2-7; TRBD1 or TRBD2 may be the D gene (6 bases each). The sample was whole blood. The clonotype comes from a female donor in good health. Some clones in this sample may be carry-over from other donors' samples. CDR3 coding DNA: TGTGCCAGCAGCCAAGATAGGACGGGGGCCCCCTACGAGCAGTACTTC. It encodes CASSQDRTGAPYEQYF.